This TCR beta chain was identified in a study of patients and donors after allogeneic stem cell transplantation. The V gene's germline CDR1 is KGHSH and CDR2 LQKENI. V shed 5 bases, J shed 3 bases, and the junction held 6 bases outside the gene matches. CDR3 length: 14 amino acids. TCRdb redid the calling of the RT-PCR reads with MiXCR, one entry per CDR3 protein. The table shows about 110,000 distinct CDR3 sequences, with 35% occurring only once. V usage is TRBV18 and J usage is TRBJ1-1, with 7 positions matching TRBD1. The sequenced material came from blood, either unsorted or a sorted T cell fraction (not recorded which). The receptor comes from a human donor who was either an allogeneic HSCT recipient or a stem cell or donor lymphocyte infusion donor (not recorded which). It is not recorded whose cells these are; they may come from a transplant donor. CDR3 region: CASSKTGFDTEAFF. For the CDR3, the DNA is TGTGCCAGCTCAAAGACAGGGTTTGACACTGAAGCTTTCTTT. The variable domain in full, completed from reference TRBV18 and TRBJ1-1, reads NAGVMQNPRHLVRRRGQEARLRCSPMKGHSHVYWYRQLPEEGLKFMVYLQKENIIDESGMPKERFSAEFPKEGPSILRIQQVVRGDSAAYFCASSKTGFDTEAFFGQGTRLTVV.